This is a list of T cell receptor beta chains from one sample in a study of blood T cell repertoires in COVID-19. Sequenced by immunoSEQ multiplex PCR; TCRdb stores in-frame clones only, minus some. The sample holds 110,000 to 150,000 clones, about four fifths seen once. The sequenced sample was peripheral blood. These receptors came from a human donor in a cohort sampled during active COVID-19. The CDR3 runs from the conserved cysteine through the conserved F or W.

V gene: TRBV2
J gene: TRBJ2-3
CDR3 protein: CASSDIGTSLIAADTQYF

V gene: TRBV6-6
J gene: TRBJ2-5
CDR3 protein: CASSSPGGGETQYF

V gene: TRBV14
J gene: TRBJ1-3
CDR3 protein: CASSPTGRNTIYF

V gene: TRBV5-1
J gene: TRBJ1-4
CDR3 protein: CASSLGHANEKLFF

V gene: TRBV19
J gene: TRBJ2-5
CDR3 protein: CASTPRTGMEETQYF

V gene: TRBV7-2
J gene: TRBJ2-5
CDR3 protein: CASSLHRGLAGVGETQYF

V gene: TRBV28
J gene: TRBJ1-1
CDR3 protein: CASRRQLNMNTEAFF

V gene: TRBV7-9
J gene: TRBJ1-3
CDR3 protein: CAIRGFSGNTIYF

V gene: TRBV13
J gene: TRBJ2-5
CDR3 protein: CASSKRTSGRETQYF

V gene: TRBV6-1
J gene: TRBJ1-5
CDR3 protein: CASIKGEVGQPQHF

V gene: TRBV29-1
J gene: TRBJ2-1
CDR3 protein: CSIRRTFEQFF

V gene: TRBV5-1
J gene: TRBJ2-2
CDR3 protein: CASSLSDRESTGELFF

V gene: TRBV5-4
J gene: TRBJ1-4
CDR3 protein: CASSTQGIEKLFF

V gene: TRBV6-2/TRBV6-3
J gene: TRBJ2-3
CDR3 protein: CASSSFFGGRTTDTQYF

V gene: TRBV19
J gene: TRBJ2-5
CDR3 protein: CASSMSRAQETQYF

V gene: TRBV11-2
J gene: TRBJ2-1
CDR3 protein: CASSFLRRGALRLEQFF

V gene: TRBV19
J gene: TRBJ1-5
CDR3 protein: CASSITGAGQPQHF

V gene: TRBV19
J gene: TRBJ2-1
CDR3 protein: CASTKITSRDSYNEQFF

V gene: TRBV21-1
J gene: TRBJ1-5
CDR3 protein: CASNPRDQPQHF

V gene: TRBV3-1/TRBV3-2
J gene: TRBJ2-7
CDR3 protein: CASSPRDRASDEQYF

V gene: TRBV5-1
J gene: TRBJ1-2
CDR3 protein: CASRLDFYGYTF

V gene: TRBV12-3/TRBV12-4
J gene: TRBJ1-2
CDR3 protein: CASRLGQIHGYTF

V gene: TRBV11-2
J gene: TRBJ1-1
CDR3 protein: CASSFNPILQGNTEAFF

V gene: TRBV10-3
J gene: TRBJ2-2
CDR3 protein: CAISTGQGNTGELFF

V gene: TRBV6-1
J gene: TRBJ1-6
CDR3 protein: CATKQAVNSPLHF

V gene: TRBV5-1
J gene: TRBJ1-4
CDR3 protein: CASSRDRATEKLFF

V gene: TRBV18
J gene: TRBJ1-3
CDR3 protein: CASSPKSGTARSGNTIYF

V gene: TRBV5-8
J gene: TRBJ2-7
CDR3 protein: CASSFGQFVDEQYF

V gene: TRBV5-1
J gene: TRBJ1-1
CDR3 protein: CASGRESTEAFF

V gene: TRBV7-3
J gene: TRBJ1-1
CDR3 protein: CASTLARNTEAFF

V gene: TRBV12-3/TRBV12-4
J gene: TRBJ2-1
CDR3 protein: CASSLLLNNEQFF

V gene: TRBV3-1/TRBV3-2
J gene: TRBJ1-6
CDR3 protein: CASSRERNSPLHF

V gene: TRBV6-5
J gene: TRBJ1-5
CDR3 protein: CASSQPGGDRGHF